Below, 18 T cell receptor beta chains from the same sample are listed, as sequenced in a study of blood T cell repertoires in COVID-19. Some clones are missing from TCRdb's copy, which holds only in-frame ones; the method was immunoSEQ multiplex PCR. The top ten clones hold 4% of a sample with under 70,000 clones, approximately 90% of them seen once. The sequenced sample consisted of peripheral blood. These receptor sequences come from a man aged 50-59 years with acute or convalescent COVID-19.

V gene TRBV3-1 (or the pseudogene TRBV3-2) combines with J gene TRBJ1-1, with 8 bases that match TRBD1. This CDR3 region has 19 residues. The V segment lost 2 bases and the J segment 4 bases; nucleotides outside the gene matches: 18. Looked up from germline, CDR1 is LGHDT and CDR2 is YNNKEL (reference sequence). CDR3 coding DNA: TGTGCCAGCAGCCAAAGGTCCGATTACAGGGGGGGGAGGGTCACTGAAGCTTTCTTT. Amino acid sequence: CASSQRSDYRGGRVTEAFF.

The V call is TRBV12-3 or TRBV12-4, the J call TRBJ2-7; TRBD1 matches 9 bases. J was trimmed by 9 bases and V by 5 bases; bases with no gene match: 8. The CDR3 loop spans 13 amino acids. The DNA for the CDR3 is TGTGCCAGCAGTGGTCCTACAGGGGGCGTGCAGTACTTC. It codes for CASSGPTGGVQYF.

The chain joins TRBV5-4 to TRBJ1-5; D may be TRBD1 (6 bases). Trimming pared 1 base from V and 7 bases from J, leaving 9 bases between. Germline V gives CDR1 SGHNT, CDR2 YYREEE (reference sequence). CDR3 length equals 13 residues. The CDR3 coding sequence is TGTGCCAGCAGCTTGAAGGGGGAACAGCCCCAGCATTTT. It codes for CASSLKGEQPQHF. Based on the CDR3 plus reference TRBV5-4 and TRBJ1-5, the full variable domain is ETGVTQSPTHLIKTRGQQVTLRCSSQSGHNTVSWYQQALGQGPQFIFQYYREEENGRGNFPPRFSGLQFPNYSSELNVNALELDDSALYLCASSLKGEQPQHFGDGTRLSIL.

The rearrangement uses TRBV6-5 and TRBJ2-1; 12 nucleotides match TRBD1. There are 15 residues in the CDR3. CDR1 and CDR2 from the germline V gene are MNHEY and SVGAGI. V shed 2 bases, J shed 8 bases, and the junction held 4 bases outside the gene matches. The CDR3: CASSYIGTGGDEQFF. The CDR3, as DNA: TGTGCCAGCAGTTACATAGGGACAGGGGGCGATGAGCAGTTCTTC.

This clone was seen just once. The V and J genes are TRBV25-1 and TRBJ1-1; the match to TRBD1 covers 8 bases. The V gene's germline CDR1 is MGHDK and CDR2 SYGVNS. Germline trimming cut 7 bases from V and 10 bases from J; bases unmatched to any gene: 5. The CDR3 runs to 11 residues. CDR3 bases: TGTGCCAGCATCCAGGGGGCGGCAGCTTTCTTT. Protein: CASIQGAAAFF.

The chain has TRBV28 and TRBJ2-5; 10 bases line up with TRBD1. CDR3 length: 15 amino acids. Unmatched junction bases numbered 4, after V lost 4 bases and J lost 2 bases. Germline-derived CDR1 and CDR2 are MDHEN and SYDVKM. The CDR3 is CASSSPGQGQETQYF. The CDR3 DNA is TGTGCCAGCAGTTCTCCGGGACAGGGGCAAGAGACCCAGTACTTC.

J is TRBJ1-2 and V is TRBV7-9; 7 bases line up with TRBD1. This CDR3 has 17 residues. V shed 5 bases, J shed 6 bases, and the junction held 18 bases outside the gene matches. Germline loops: CDR1 SEHNR, CDR2 FQNEAQ (reference sequence). DNA of the CDR3: TGTGCCAGCAGCCCCGTCCGCCGACAGGGCGGTTTCAATGGCTACACCTTC. Its protein is CASSPVRRQGGFNGYTF.

V is TRBV9 and J is TRBJ1-4; 10 nucleotides match TRBD1. This CDR3 spans 14 amino acids. Germline values: CDR1 SGDLS, CDR2 YYNGEE. J gave up 6 bases and V 4 bases, and 3 bases lay outside the gene matches. For the CDR3, the DNA is TGTGCCAGCAGCTTCGGGACAGGGGATGAAAAACTGTTTTTT. It yields the protein CASSFGTGDEKLFF.

This rearrangement joins TRBV6-6 to TRBJ2-5; 13 bases map to TRBD2. The J segment lost 1 base and the V segment lost 5 bases, leaving 4 bases of the junction unmatched. The V gene's germline CDR1 is MNHNY and CDR2 SVGAGI (reference sequence). This CDR3 region has 16 residues. The CDR3: CASSRRLAGGQETQYF. CDR3 DNA sequence: TGTGCCAGCAGTCGCCGACTAGCGGGGGGCCAAGAGACCCAGTACTTC.

The V and J genes are TRBV4-1 and TRBJ1-1; unclear D gene. The V end was cut by 3 bases, the J end by 0 bases, with 2 bases between. The CDR3 totals 12 residues. Germline CDR1 reads MGHRA; CDR2 reads YSYEKL. The CDR3 nucleotides read TGCGCCAGCAGCCACATGAACACTGAAGCTTTCTTT. It encodes CASSHMNTEAFF.

This clone was detected only a few times. The rearrangement uses TRBV6-5 and TRBJ2-3; 8 bases are a match to TRBD1. Germline lookup yields CDR1 MNHEY and CDR2 SVGAGI. The CDR3 contains 12 residues. V shed 6 bases, J shed 9 bases, and the junction held 5 bases outside the gene matches. The CDR3 spells CASRTQGDTQYF. In nucleotides, the CDR3 is TGTGCCAGCAGAACACAGGGGGACACGCAGTATTTT.

This clone has just one count. The chain carries TRBV6-5 and TRBJ2-7; 10 nucleotides align to TRBD1. The CDR3 runs to 13 residues. With V trimmed by 4 bases and J by 5 bases, 2 bases remained unmatched. Germline CDR1 and CDR2: MNHEY and SVGAGI. The CDR3 coding sequence is TGTGCCAGCAGTTTAGGGACAGGGGACGAGCAGTACTTC. Protein sequence: CASSLGTGDEQYF.

This clone was seen a few times. V is TRBV7-6 and J is TRBJ1-2, with D perhaps matching TRBD1 (6 bases). Germline V gene data show CDR1 as SGHVS and CDR2 as FNYEAQ. The length of the CDR3 is 15 residues. V was shortened by 1 base and J by 9 bases, with 18 bases between the two germline ends. CDR3 residues: CASSLDGQPGDSYTF. CDR3 DNA: TGTGCCAGCAGCTTAGACGGACAGCCTGGGGATAGCTACACCTTC.

The CDR3 DNA sequence: TGTGCCACCTGGGGGCCTGTTGGCTACACCTTC. This codes for CATWGPVGYTF. The chain couples TRBV7-9 to TRBJ1-2; D possibly corresponds to TRBD1 (6 bases). V was trimmed by 10 bases and J by 7 bases, leaving 13 bases between them. The CDR3 extends over 11 amino acids. CDR1 is SEHNR, CDR2 FQNEAQ, per germline (reference sequence). The full variable domain, completed using reference TRBV7-9 and TRBJ1-2, is DTGVSQNPRHKITKRGQNVTFRCDPISEHNRLYWYRQTLGQGPEFLTYFQNEAQLEKSRLLSDRFSAERPKGSFSTLEIQRTEQGDSAMYLCATWGPVGYTFGSGTRLTVV.

This chain uses TRBV5-1 with TRBJ1-1; D possibly corresponds to TRBD1 (5 bases). The CDR3 runs to 16 residues. Looked up from germline, CDR1 is SGHRS and CDR2 is YFSETQ. Trimming removed 0 bases at V and 8 bases at J, with 20 bases between. CDR3 loop: CASSLAVRQSRTEAFF. The DNA of the CDR3 is TGCGCCAGCAGCTTGGCCGTTAGACAGAGCCGAACCGAAGCTTTCTTT.

This clone appeared once. V and J are TRBV11-1 and TRBJ1-2, with D maybe TRBD1 (6 bases). The CDR3 is 12 amino acids. V was cut by 5 bases and J by 7 bases, with 11 bases left in between. CDR1 and CDR2 (germline): SGHAT, FQDESV (reference sequence). The DNA for the CDR3 is TGTGCCAGCAGCGCGCACAGGGCTGGCTACACCTTC. Amino acids: CASSAHRAGYTF.

This chain connects TRBV6-6 to TRBJ1-4; 8 bases fit TRBD1. J was trimmed by 0 bases and V by 5 bases; bases with no gene match: 14. Germline-derived CDR1 and CDR2 are MNHNY and SVGAGI (reference sequence). The length of the CDR3 is 19 residues. CDR3 DNA sequence: TGTGCCAGCAGTCACCAGGGGGCGTCCGTTATTGCAACTAATGAAAAACTGTTTTTT. This codes for CASSHQGASVIATNEKLFF.

The rearrangement links TRBV7-9 to TRBJ1-1; D perhaps matches TRBD1 (6 bases). Germline assignment: CDR1 SEHNR and CDR2 FQNEAQ (reference sequence). Deletions cut 5 bases from V and 3 bases from J, with 16 bases between. This CDR3 has 15 amino acids. The CDR3 DNA reads as TGTGCCAGCAGCCACGGAAGAGGGGGTGACACTGAAGCTTTCTTT. It is translated as CASSHGRGGDTEAFF.